The rows below give T cell receptor beta chains drawn from one sample of a study of T cells expressing NK-cell markers. TCRdb reprocessed the 5' RACE reads, keeping one entry per CDR3 protein, no DNA. This listing includes more than 90,000 distinct CDR3 sequences. Sequencing input: blood T cells: a sorted CD56 or NKG2C T cell subset, CD4+ or CD8+ T cells, or bulk PBMC T cells (not recorded which). These receptors were obtained from a woman aged 18 to 75 in good health. CDR3s include the opening cysteine and the closing phenylalanine or tryptophan.

CASSPRGGQTIPPDTQYF | TRBJ2-3 | TRBV9
CATSGAGGYEQYF | TRBJ2-7 | TRBV15
CSVERHPADYGYTF | TRBJ1-2 | TRBV29-1
CASSLWDPDTQYF | TRBJ2-3 | TRBV27
CASAQGDNEQFF | TRBJ2-1 | TRBV11-2
CSVGPTVGNEQFF | TRBJ2-1 | TRBV29-1
CASSVGGDGTDTQYF | TRBJ2-3 | TRBV9
CASSEWDNEQFF | TRBJ2-1 | TRBV9
CSGDFYNEQFF | TRBJ2-1 | TRBV29-1
CASSSGSAQETQYF | TRBJ2-5 | TRBV6-2/TRBV6-3
CASSLKDRVAYEQFF | TRBJ2-1 | TRBV28
CASSLGTVSNQPQHF | TRBJ1-5 | TRBV28
CAISEGGYQETQYF | TRBJ2-5 | TRBV10-3
CSTGEGSPLHF | TRBJ1-6 | TRBV20-1
CASSATSGGAWELFF | TRBJ2-2 | TRBV9
CASSQAIRQSPSNNEQFF | TRBJ2-1 | TRBV3-1
CASSLPDRGRLIGSPLHF | TRBJ1-6 | TRBV11-1
CASWIGGGNQPQHF | TRBJ1-5 | TRBV19
CASSSGTGIYEQYF | TRBJ2-7 | TRBV27
CSVRGPLLYEQYF | TRBJ2-7 | TRBV29-1
CASSLQGMAESSYNEQFF | TRBJ2-1 | TRBV4-2
CAIGHEGDGDTEAFF | TRBJ1-1 | TRBV21-1
CASSPVDGTGIYSSYNEQFF | TRBJ2-1 | TRBV19
CSARDRGTEAFF | TRBJ1-1 | TRBV20-1
CASSLDRSKTQYF | TRBJ2-5 | TRBV7-9
CSAMTGENTEAFF | TRBJ1-1 | TRBV20-1
CASSFGQSYEQYF | TRBJ2-7 | TRBV7-3
CSAPGLSQETQYF | TRBJ2-5 | TRBV29-1
CSAGEVAGTGTDTQYF | TRBJ2-3 | TRBV20-1
CASSAVPGITDTQYF | TRBJ2-3 | TRBV7-9
CASNGLAGYNEQFF | TRBJ2-1 | TRBV5-6
CASSFGRAIGPQHF | TRBJ1-5 | TRBV12-3/TRBV12-4
CASSQDEGQATQYF | TRBJ2-7 | TRBV14
CASSLDFNEQFF | TRBJ2-1 | TRBV5-1
CASSQDLGELSIDEQFF | TRBJ2-1 | TRBV4-3
CSGTTSGGHHTDTQYF | TRBJ2-3 | TRBV20-1
CSSRDRENSPLHF | TRBJ1-6 | TRBV29-1
CASSLGWGQKMNTEAFF | TRBJ1-1 | TRBV7-9
CASSLGLDNGELFF | TRBJ2-2 | TRBV27
CSDDRDRSYNEQFF | TRBJ2-1 | TRBV29-1
CASSFYPSGSSYEQYF | TRBJ2-7 | TRBV9
CASTPGQGVYEQYF | TRBJ2-7 | TRBV9
CASSQGQGQPQHF | TRBJ1-5 | TRBV4-3